Each of the 23 T cell receptor beta chains below was sequenced from the same sample in a study of blood T cell repertoires in COVID-19. Using immunoSEQ multiplex PCR, the repertoire was profiled, and TCRdb retains in-frame clones only, with some absent. Of approximately 430,000 clones in the sample, about nine tenths were seen once. The material sequenced was peripheral blood. The receptors were gathered from a woman aged 25-40 years with active or convalescent COVID-19.

This clone was recorded once. The rearrangement links TRBV18 to TRBJ1-2; TRBD1 aligns across 9 bases. J lost 1 base, V lost 4 bases, and 4 bases had no gene match. CDR3 length: 15 residues. Germline CDR1 and CDR2: KGHSH and LQKENI. The chain's CDR3 is CASSQGQGDNYGYTF. The CDR3 region has the DNA TGTGCCAGCTCACAGGGACAGGGCGATAACTATGGCTACACCTTC. The entire variable domain, with the rest obtained from reference TRBV18 and TRBJ1-2, is as follows: NAGVMQNPRHLVRRRGQEARLRCSPMKGHSHVYWYRQLPEEGLKFMVYLQKENIIDESGMPKERFSAEFPKEGPSILRIQQVVRGDSAAYFCASSQGQGDNYGYTFGSGTRLTVV.

The chain joins TRBV5-5 to TRBJ2-1, with D possibly matching TRBD1 (5 bases). The V gene lost 2 bases and the J gene lost 1 base, with 10 bases spanning the gap. The CDR3 is 15 amino acids. Per the germline V gene, CDR1 is SGHKS and CDR2 is YYEKEE (reference sequence). The CDR3 DNA sequence: TGTGCCAGCAGCTTCAGGCAGGGATCCTACAATGAGCAGTTCTTC. Its translation is CASSFRQGSYNEQFF.

This clone was observed a few times. The chain recombines TRBV2 with TRBJ1-5, with D tentatively TRBD1 (6 bases). The ends were cut back, 4 bases at V and 0 bases at J, with 13 bases in the middle. Germline CDR1 is SNHLY and CDR2 is FYNNEI. The CDR3 runs 16 residues. The CDR3 sequence is CASSGGQPYSNQPQHF. CDR3 DNA: TGTGCCAGCAGTGGCGGACAGCCCTATAGCAATCAGCCCCAGCATTTT.

The rearrangement joins TRBV3-1 (or the pseudogene TRBV3-2) to TRBJ2-2, with 15 bases fitting TRBD2. Germline CDR1 and CDR2: LGHDT and YNNKEL (reference sequence). The CDR3 contains 18 residues. V lost 6 bases to trimming and J lost 4 bases; unmatched junction nucleotides: 9. CDR3 in DNA: TGTGCCAGCAGGTTGGGACTAGCGGGAGGCAGGGGCACCGGGGAGCTGTTTTTT. This translates into CASRLGLAGGRGTGELFF.

This clone was picked up a small number of times. The rearrangement joins TRBV27 to TRBJ2-1; 8 bases align to TRBD1. The CDR3 has 13 residues. With 6 bases clipped from V and 9 bases from J, the junction kept 7 bases outside the gene matches. Germline lookup yields CDR1 MNHEY and CDR2 SMNVEV (reference sequence). The CDR3 coding sequence is TGTGCCAGCAGAACAGGGGGGTGGGGTGAGCAGTTCTTC. It translates to CASRTGGWGEQFF.

The chain recombines TRBV7-8 with TRBJ1-2, with D maybe TRBD1 (6 bases). This CDR3 comprises 14 residues. V was shortened by 4 bases and J by 5 bases, with 14 bases between the two germline ends. Looked up from germline, CDR1 is SGHVS and CDR2 is FQNEAQ. In DNA form, the CDR3 reads TGTGCCAGCAGCTCATTACTACAGGGATATGGCTACACCTTC. The encoded protein is CASSSLLQGYGYTF.

The V gene is TRBV12-5, the J gene TRBJ2-3; 9 bases are shared with TRBD2. The CDR3 sequence is 15 residues long. Germline V gene data show CDR1 as LGHNT and CDR2 as FRNRAP. Trimming took 6 bases from V and 2 from J; bases not matched to a gene: 6. The DNA for the CDR3 is TGTGCTAGTGGGCAGACTAGCGGCCTCACAGATACGCAGTATTTT. Protein product: CASGQTSGLTDTQYF.

The chain carries TRBV15 and TRBJ1-3, with a weak D call TRBD1 (6 bases). The V gene lost 4 bases and the J gene lost 0 bases, with 13 bases spanning the gap. The CDR3 totals 16 residues. Germline V gene data show CDR1 as LNHNV and CDR2 as YYDKDF (reference sequence). CDR3 bases: TGTGCCACCAGCAAAAACAGGGTATCCTCTGGAAACACCATATATTTT. Translating gives CATSKNRVSSGNTIYF.

The chain uses TRBV4-1 and TRBJ1-2; 7 bases fit TRBD1. Germline V gives CDR1 MGHRA, CDR2 YSYEKL. Losses at the gene ends were 3 bases for V and 5 bases for J; bases not matched to a gene: 12. This CDR3 has 16 residues. The CDR3 DNA reads as TGCGCCAGCAGCCAGGGTTACAGGGGTTTGCGTTATGGCTACACCTTC. This sequence encodes CASSQGYRGLRYGYTF.

With regard to this clone: Germline is not matched at one junction end, which may reflect a read error. The chain joins TRBV7-2 to TRBJ2-7, with D possibly TRBD2 on 6 matching bases. Germline V CDR1 and CDR2: SGHTA, FQGNSA. The CDR3 spans 14 residues. The CDR3 spells CVSSLVAGTYEQYF. The CDR3 nucleotides read TGTGTCAGCAGCTTAGTTGCGGGAACCTACGAGCAGTACTTC.

The V gene is TRBV5-1, the J gene TRBJ1-3; D perhaps matches TRBD1 (6 bases). V gave up 2 bases and J gave up 9 bases, with 21 bases separating them. In germline, CDR1 is SGHRS, CDR2 YFSETQ. This CDR3 spans 16 amino acids. The CDR3 spells CASSLTGTLNGGTIYF. For the CDR3, the DNA is TGCGCCAGCAGCTTAACCGGGACATTAAATGGGGGCACCATATATTTT.

The V call is TRBV2, the J call TRBJ1-2; the D gene is possibly TRBD1 (5 bases). Trimming shortened V by 4 bases and J by 8 bases, and 17 bases separated the two germline ends. Germline assignment: CDR1 SNHLY and CDR2 FYNNEI. The CDR3 loop spans 14 amino acids. The CDR3 coding sequence is TGTGCCAGCAGTGCAGGACAACACGTGGGGGGCTACACCTTC. As protein: CASSAGQHVGGYTF.

The V call is TRBV5-1, the J call TRBJ1-3; D not certain. This CDR3 comprises 15 residues. Germline V gives CDR1 SGHRS, CDR2 YFSETQ. V gave up 1 base and J gave up 0 bases, with 8 bases separating them. The CDR3 nucleotides are TGCGCCAGCAGCTTGTACGGGGTCTCTGGAAACACCATATATTTT. Translating it yields CASSLYGVSGNTIYF.

This clone appeared once. This chain joins TRBV28 and TRBJ2-7; tentative D call: TRBD2 (5 bases). CDR1 is MDHEN and CDR2 is SYDVKM in the germline V gene. This CDR3 spans 13 amino acids. Trimming removed 3 bases at V and 6 bases at J, with 12 bases between. Written as DNA, the CDR3 is TGTGCCAGCAGTTTTCTCCTCCGGGGCGAGCAGTACTTC. This translates into CASSFLLRGEQYF.

V and J are TRBV30 and TRBJ2-7; D remains ambiguous. Germline V gene sequence: CDR1 GTSNPN, CDR2 SVGIG (reference sequence). With 1 base removed from V and 4 bases from J, the gap between germline ends came to 5 bases. This CDR3 has 11 amino acids. For the CDR3, the DNA is TGTGCCTGGAGTGGACATTACGAGCAGTACTTC. Translating it yields CAWSGHYEQYF.

The rearrangement uses TRBV19 and TRBJ2-7; 8 bases line up with TRBD2. CDR1 is LNHDA, CDR2 SQIVND, per germline (reference sequence). J lost 6 bases, V lost 5 bases, and 12 bases had no gene match. CDR3 length: 15 amino acids. The CDR3 nucleotides read TGTGCCAGTAGTCCACATATAAGCGGGAGATCCGAGCAGTACTTC. Encoded protein: CASSPHISGRSEQYF.

This chain uses TRBV5-5 with TRBJ1-4; D is undetermined. Germline CDR1 and CDR2: SGHKS and YYEKEE (reference sequence). The CDR3 runs to 16 residues. Trimming took 0 bases from V and 0 from J, leaving 9 bases between them. CDR3 loop: CASSLVRGATNEKLFF. The CDR3 DNA sequence: TGTGCCAGCAGCTTGGTTCGGGGTGCAACTAATGAAAAACTGTTTTTT.

V usage is TRBV11-2 and J usage is TRBJ2-7; no clear D. This CDR3 is built from 14 residues. V lost 2 bases to trimming and J lost 2 bases, with 10 bases between them. Germline V gene data show CDR1 as SGHAT and CDR2 as FQNNGV. CDR3 loop: CASSLFSHPYEQYF. DNA for the CDR3: TGTGCCAGCAGCTTATTTTCACATCCCTACGAGCAGTACTTC.

V usage is TRBV5-4 and J usage is TRBJ2-3; TRBD2 agrees at 8 bases. The trim removed 6 bases at V and 2 bases at J, leaving 11 bases unmatched. CDR1 is SGHNT, CDR2 YYREEE, per germline (reference sequence). This CDR3 spans 16 amino acids. Here the CDR3 reads CASNAFTGGTTDTQYF. CDR3 nucleotide sequence: TGTGCCAGCAATGCCTTCACGGGGGGGACCACAGATACGCAGTATTTT.

V gene TRBV4-1 combines with J gene TRBJ2-5, with 8 bases lining up with TRBD2. V shed 1 base and J 4 bases; nucleotides not matched to a gene: 5. Germline CDR1 is MGHRA and CDR2 is YSYEKL. The CDR3 spans 15 residues. The CDR3 loop reads CASSQVAGGVETQYF. The CDR3 DNA follows: TGCGCCAGCAGCCAAGTTGCGGGGGGAGTAGAGACCCAGTACTTC.

The J gene is TRBJ2-7, the V gene TRBV6-5; 9 bases are a match to TRBD2. The CDR3 extends over 16 amino acids. The ends lost 4 bases at V and 3 bases at J; junction bases unmatched: 10. Germline CDR1 and CDR2: MNHEY and SVGAGI. The CDR3 here is CASSSYLAGSLYEQYF. The CDR3 region has the DNA TGTGCCAGCAGTTCCTACCTAGCGGGGAGCCTCTACGAGCAGTACTTC.

The chain joins TRBV5-1 to TRBJ1-1; TRBD1 is a possible D gene (6 bases). The V end was cut by 4 bases, the J end by 0 bases, with 10 bases between. There are 14 residues in the CDR3. Germline V gives CDR1 SGHRS, CDR2 YFSETQ. In DNA form, the CDR3 reads TGCGCCAGCAGCCCGGACAGCATGAACACTGAAGCTTTCTTT. Its protein is CASSPDSMNTEAFF.

The chain couples TRBV5-1 to TRBJ1-3, with 10 bases that match TRBD1. J was trimmed by 3 bases and V by 4 bases; bases with no gene match: 4. CDR1 is SGHRS and CDR2 is YFSETQ in the germline V gene. This CDR3 spans 15 amino acids. In DNA, the CDR3 is TGCGCCAGCAGCCAGACAGGGGGCGGTGGAAACACCATATATTTT. It is translated as CASSQTGGGGNTIYF.